This TCR beta chain appears in the sequencing data of a study of cytomegalovirus exposure and HLA in healthy donors. Looking at the study overall: The same platform as the 500 to 700 first-cohort repertoires was used for the 95 to 150 validation repertoires, a later analysis reported.

Study results and limitations: TCR beta chains numbering some 160 were designated cytomegalovirus-associated. TCR clusters originating in the first cohort tended to co-occur in the roughly 110 validation repertoires, according to a later analysis. Reportedly, diagnosis of cytomegalovirus status by the classifier showed high specificity and sensitivity.

Some clones are missing from TCRdb's copy, which holds only in-frame ones; the method was immunoSEQ multiplex PCR. The sample lists 150,000 to 200,000 clones, around four fifths seen once, with around 2.4% in the top ten. This clone was detected once. Its matching antigen is unknown. The CDR3 runs 13 residues. Germline lookup yields CDR1 ENHRY and CDR2 SYGVKD. The V gene lost 6 bases and the J gene lost 8 bases, with 16 bases spanning the gap. The V call is TRBV10-3, the J call TRBJ1-2, with D unclear. This receptor was taken from a man aged 30 to 45 in good health and CMV-seropositive. Sequenced: PBMCs. CDR3 loop: CAIRARDVGGYTF. The CDR3 DNA follows: TGTGCCATCAGGGCACGGGATGTGGGAGGCTACACCTTC.